Listed here are 20 T cell receptor beta chains from one sample, sequenced in a study of graft-versus-host responses after intestinal transplantation (dated by TCRdb to the early 2020s). Libraries were prepared through the immunoSEQ multiplex PCR assay. TCRdb took this table from immuneACCESS and kept in-frame rearrangements with V and J called. Such tables lack part of the clones; where checked against another copy, unresolved V genes explain under half of the gap, and the rest is unexplained. Recorded for this sample are 9,000 to 10,000 clones; 77% of them occurred a single time. About 19% of the sample is taken by the ten largest. Dithiothreitol, EDTA incubations and collagenase D digestion were used to isolate intraepithelial and lamina propria lymphocytes from graft specimens. This specimen consisted of ileum tissue, obtained roughly 470 days after intestinal transplantation. The receptors shown here come from a human patient who received an intestinal transplant, so some T cells may come from the graft donor.

The chain recombines TRBV30 with TRBJ1-1; 8 bases match TRBD1. The length of the CDR3 is 17 residues. Trimming took 3 bases from V and 1 from J; bases not matched to a gene: 13. Germline lookup yields CDR1 GTSNPN and CDR2 SVGIG (reference sequence). CDR3 sequence (DNA): TGTGCCTGGAGCGAAAATTTACCGGACAGGGAGAACACTGAAGCTTTCTTT. Amino acids: CAWSENLPDRENTEAFF.

This clone was counted between two and nine times. CDR3 residues: CASSPTAIYRRNTIYF. In DNA form, the CDR3 reads TGTGCCAGCTCACCAACGGCTATATACCGGAGAAACACCATATATTTT. V is TRBV18 and J is TRBJ1-3, with D hard to call. Per the germline V gene, CDR1 is KGHSH and CDR2 is LQKENI. CDR3 length: 16 amino acids. Trimming shortened V by 2 bases and J by 5 bases, and 16 bases separated the two germline ends.

The V call is TRBV11-1, the J call TRBJ1-4; a weak D match, TRBD1 (5 bases). Trimming cost V 4 bases and J 7 bases, with 16 bases left between them. The CDR3 spans 15 residues. The germline gives CDR1 SGHAT, CDR2 FQDESV (reference sequence). CDR3 in amino acids: CASSSTDSYPEKLFF. As DNA, the CDR3 is TGTGCCAGCAGCTCCACTGACAGTTATCCTGAAAAACTGTTTTTT.

The rearrangement uses TRBV7-9 and TRBJ2-2; D unclear. The CDR3 totals 14 residues. Germline CDR1 and CDR2: SEHNR and FQNEAQ (reference sequence). V lost 2 bases and J lost 0, with 4 bases in between. Here the CDR3 reads CASSLNPNTGELFF. The CDR3 coding sequence is TGTGCCAGCAGCTTAAATCCGAACACCGGGGAGCTGTTTTTT.

As DNA, the CDR3 is TGTGCCAGCAGCGTAGATGCGGGGGCCGCGGGTACGCAGTATTTT. It encodes CASSVDAGAAGTQYF. The chain is built from TRBV9 and TRBJ2-3; a possible D gene is TRBD2 (7 bases). The CDR3 extends over 15 amino acids. Trimming took 0 bases from V and 8 from J, leaving 16 bases between them. The germline gives CDR1 SGDLS, CDR2 YYNGEE. The whole variable domain, filled in from reference TRBV9 and TRBJ2-3, reads DSGVTQTPKHLITATGQRVTLRCSPRSGDLSVYWYQQSLDQGLQFLIQYYNGEERAKGNILERFSAQQFPDLHSELNLSSLELGDSALYFCASSVDAGAAGTQYFGPGTRLTVL.

The chain combines TRBV30 with TRBJ1-5, with D possibly TRBD1 on 5 matching bases. The V gene's germline CDR1 is GTSNPN and CDR2 SVGIG (reference sequence). The length of the CDR3 is 16 residues. V shed 4 bases and J shed 0 bases, with 16 bases lying between them. The CDR3 nucleotides read TGTGCCTGGATGAAGTCTGACAGCAATAGCAATCAGCCCCAGCATTTT. Translating gives CAWMKSDSNSNQPQHF.

This clone was observed a single time. This rearrangement joins TRBV9 to TRBJ2-1; the D gene is possibly TRBD2 (7 bases). Trimming left V 0 bases short and J 7 bases short, with 17 bases between. The CDR3 spans 16 residues. Germline-derived CDR1 and CDR2 are SGDLS and YYNGEE. CDR3 residues: CASSVDAGASGNEQFF. The CDR3 nucleotides read TGTGCCAGCAGCGTAGACGCGGGGGCCTCGGGTAATGAGCAGTTCTTC.

This chain joins TRBV19 and TRBJ2-3; TRBD2 aligns across 7 bases. Germline lookup yields CDR1 LNHDA and CDR2 SQIVND (reference sequence). The CDR3 length is 13 residues. V shed 11 bases, J shed 2 bases, and the junction held 7 bases outside the gene matches. The CDR3 loop reads CASREGLTDTQYF. CDR3 DNA: TGTGCCTCGAGGGAGGGGCTCACAGATACGCAGTATTTT.

This sequence joins TRBV28 and TRBJ1-1, with 8 bases that match TRBD1. CDR1 MDHEN and CDR2 SYDVKM come from the germline V gene. This CDR3 is 14 amino acids long. The junction had 10 bases not matched to a gene; V was cut back by 7 bases and J by 6 bases. CDR3 DNA: TGTGCCAGCACCGCGGACAGGGAGTACGCTGAAGCTTTCTTT. Amino acid sequence: CASTADREYAEAFF. Looking up the rest from reference TRBV28 and TRBJ1-1 gives the full variable domain: DVKVTQSSRYLVKRTGEKVFLECVQDMDHENMFWYRQDPGLGLRLIYFSYDVKMKEKGDIPEGYSVSREKKERFSLILESASTNQTSMYLCASTADREYAEAFFGQGTRLTVV.

The gene calls are TRBV28 and TRBJ2-3, with 12 bases aligning to TRBD1. Losses at the gene ends were 11 bases for V and 7 bases for J; bases not matched to a gene: 13. This CDR3 has 15 residues. In germline, CDR1 is MDHEN, CDR2 SYDVKM. CDR3 region: CAVHTPGQGANTQYF. DNA for the CDR3: TGTGCCGTCCACACTCCGGGACAGGGGGCGAATACGCAGTATTTT.

The V gene is TRBV21-1, the J gene TRBJ1-4. TRBV21-1 is labeled a pseudogene. This CDR3 is built from 21 residues. The CDR3 nucleotides read TGTGCCAGCAGCATGAAAGGGTGGCCCCCTCCCATCCCGCCCCGAGATGAAAAACTGTTTTTT. Residues: CASSMKGWPPPIPPRDEKLFF.

The rearrangement joins TRBV28 to TRBJ2-5, with TRBD1 matching over 9 bases. Germline CDR1 is MDHEN and CDR2 is SYDVKM. CDR3 size: 15 residues. Germline trimming cut 5 bases from V and 11 bases from J; bases unmatched to any gene: 15. CDR3 sequence (DNA): TGTGCCAGCAGTCCCCCGGGACAGGGAAGAGAAGAGCAGTACTTC. Translated, it gives CASSPPGQGREEQYF.

The chain carries TRBV7-9 and TRBJ1-2, with 8 bases that match TRBD1. Trimming cost V 0 bases and J 0 bases; bases outside gene matches: 9. This CDR3 has 18 amino acids. Germline V gene sequence: CDR1 SEHNR, CDR2 FQNEAQ (reference sequence). The DNA of the CDR3 is TGTGCCAGCAGCTTAGCGCTACTCACGGACAGGGCTAACTATGGCTACACCTTC. Its translation is CASSLALLTDRANYGYTF.

For the CDR3, the DNA is TGTGCCAGCTCACCGAGCGACACCGGGGAGCTGTTTTTT. Translated, it gives CASSPSDTGELFF. The V gene is TRBV18, the J gene TRBJ2-2; D is undetermined. Germline V lookup: CDR1 KGHSH, CDR2 LQKENI. The CDR3 totals 13 residues. V dropped 3 bases and J dropped 3 bases, with 5 bases sitting between them.

The CDR3 protein is CASTPEGRYEKLFF. The CDR3 nucleotides are TGTGCCAGCACGCCGGAGGGGAGGTATGAAAAACTGTTTTTT. This rearrangement joins TRBV27 to TRBJ1-4; tentative D call: TRBD1 (5 bases). V was trimmed by 7 bases and J by 6 bases, leaving 15 bases between them. This CDR3 region has 14 residues. Germline-derived CDR1 and CDR2 are MNHEY and SMNVEV (reference sequence).

This clone occurred a few times. The rearrangement joins TRBV7-9 to TRBJ1-5, with TRBD1 as a possible D gene (5 bases). CDR1 and CDR2 (germline): SEHNR, FQNEAQ (reference sequence). V was clipped by 4 bases and J by 0 bases, with 10 bases between them. The CDR3 totals 15 residues. The CDR3 sequence is CASSYLDSSNQPQHF. DNA for the CDR3: TGTGCCAGCAGCTACCTAGACAGTAGCAATCAGCCCCAGCATTTT. Using reference TRBV7-9 and TRBJ1-5 for the parts outside the CDR3, the full variable domain is DTGVSQNPRHKITKRGQNVTFRCDPISEHNRLYWYRQTLGQGPEFLTYFQNEAQLEKSRLLSDRFSAERPKGSFSTLEIQRTEQGDSAMYLCASSYLDSSNQPQHFGDGTRLSIL.

This rearrangement joins TRBV5-1 to TRBJ2-4, with TRBD1 identical over 7 bases. CDR1 is SGHRS and CDR2 is YFSETQ in the germline V gene. This CDR3 comprises 15 residues. The V segment lost 3 bases and the J segment 4 bases; nucleotides outside the gene matches: 7. CDR3 sequence (DNA): TGCGCCAGCAGCTCGGGACAGAGTGGAAAAAACATTCAGTACTTC. Translation: CASSSGQSGKNIQYF.

The rearrangement links TRBV6-6 to TRBJ2-7; D is unresolved. The CDR3 totals 13 residues. CDR1 and CDR2 (germline): MNHNY, SVGAGI (reference sequence). V lost 2 bases, J lost 3 bases, and 8 bases lay in between. The CDR3 loop reads CASSYQEHYEQYF. The DNA of the CDR3 is TGTGCCAGCAGTTACCAGGAACACTACGAGCAGTACTTC.

Written as DNA, the CDR3 is TGTGCCAGCAGCTGGAAGCGGGGGGTCTTCTCCTACAATGAGCAGTTCTTC. Translation: CASSWKRGVFSYNEQFF. This rearrangement joins TRBV7-9 to TRBJ2-1; TRBD2 matches 9 bases. The CDR3 sequence is 17 residues long. The germline gives CDR1 SEHNR, CDR2 FQNEAQ (reference sequence). V trimming: 4 bases; J trimming: 0 bases; junction bases outside the gene matches: 7.

This clone was detected once. The gene calls are TRBV6-5 and TRBJ2-5, with TRBD1 matching over 8 bases. Germline loops: CDR1 MNHEY, CDR2 SVGAGI. CDR3 length equals 15 residues. The J segment lost 6 bases and the V segment lost 5 bases, leaving 11 bases of the junction unmatched. The CDR3 reads CASSTRTGLLKTQYF. The CDR3 region has the DNA TGTGCCAGCAGTACCAGGACAGGGCTGTTGAAGACCCAGTACTTC.